This is a list of T cell receptor beta chains from one sample in a study of T-cell reconstitution after alpha-beta-depleted transplantation in children. Each CDR3 protein gets one entry after TCRdb re-called the PCR reads with MiXCR. Here the sample spans more than 500,000 distinct CDR3 sequences, over 9.5% being singletons. Here the sequenced sample was PBMCs, mostly from graft donor cells, taken 180 days after TCRalphabeta/CD19-depleted stem cell transplant. These receptors were obtained from a female patient aged 2-9 years who had a stem cell transplant for aplastic anemia, so the T cells may come from the graft donor. Both conserved end residues are part of each CDR3. A D gene is named only where the DNA matches it firmly. Expanded clones get a size class; other rows say once, few or many, or leave the size out.

j_gene | abundance | d_gene | v_gene | CDR3aa | CDR3nt
TRBJ2-1 | few | TRBD2 | TRBV7-9 | CASRTIKSTGGNEQFF | TGTGCCAGCAGGACCATTAAGTCAACCGGGGGGAATGAGCAGTTCTTC
TRBJ1-1 | few | - | TRBV7-9 | CASSFLSQPEAFF | TGTGCCAGCAGCTTCCTAAGCCAGCCTGAAGCTTTCTTT
TRBJ1-2 | - | TRBD1 | TRBV5-6 | CASSRTGVKITNYGYTF | TGTGCCAGCAGCAGGACAGGGGTCAAAATCACTAACTATGGCTACACCTTC
TRBJ2-7 | many | - | TRBV7-8 | CASSLSLSYEQYF | TGTGCCAGCAGCTTAAGCCTTTCCTACGAGCAGTACTTC
TRBJ1-2 | - | TRBD1 | TRBV5-5 | CASSSDRGQVFLYGYTF | TGTGCCAGCAGCTCAGACAGGGGGCAGGTTTTTCTCTATGGCTACACCTTC
TRBJ2-7 | many | TRBD1 | TRBV20-1 | CSAKAGTGRNEQYF | TGCAGTGCTAAAGCCGGGACAGGGCGCAACGAGCAGTACTTC
TRBJ1-1 | few | - | TRBV7-9 | CASSFDGPLGRNTEAFF | TGTGCCAGCAGCTTCGACGGACCGTTGGGGAGGAACACTGAAGCTTTCTTT
TRBJ2-3 | - | - | TRBV14 | CASSPVPGTDTQYF | TGTGCCAGCAGTCCGGTCCCAGGCACAGATACGCAGTATTTT
TRBJ1-1 | - | TRBD1 | TRBV20-1 | CSARDRDRGRAEAFF | TGCAGTGCTAGAGATCGAGACAGGGGACGGGCTGAAGCTTTCTTT
TRBJ2-7 | - | TRBD1 | TRBV6-1 | CASSRGQIYEQYF | TGTGCCAGCAGTAGGGGGCAGATCTACGAGCAGTACTTC
TRBJ2-1 | few | - | TRBV6-5 | CATGYNEQFF | TGTGCCACGGGGTACAATGAGCAGTTCTTC
TRBJ2-7 | many | TRBD1 | TRBV29-1 | CSVLTWTGWNEQYF | TGCAGCGTCCTCACATGGACAGGGTGGAACGAGCAGTACTTC
TRBJ2-1 | many | - | TRBV20-1 | CRGGQERGNEQFF | TGCAGGGGTGGACAGGAGCGGGGCAATGAGCAGTTCTTC
TRBJ1-3 | - | - | TRBV12-3/TRBV12-4 | CASSYSRFYSGNTIYF | TGTGCCAGCAGTTATTCCAGGTTCTACTCTGGAAACACCATATATTTT
TRBJ2-7 | - | - | TRBV4-3 | CASSQDRDGPYEQYF | TGCGCCAGCAGCCAAGACCGGGACGGACCCTACGAGCAGTACTTC
TRBJ2-1 | - | - | TRBV21-1 | CASSKAGQGVYNEQFF | TGTGCCAGCAGCAAAGCGGGACAGGGAGTCTACAATGAGCAGTTCTTC
TRBJ1-2 | few | - | TRBV4-3 | CASSQESIRGHYGYTF | TGCGCCAGCAGCCAAGAAAGCATCCGGGGGCACTATGGCTACACCTTC
TRBJ2-1 | few | TRBD1 | TRBV12-3/TRBV12-4 | CASRYGQGYEQFF | TGTGCCAGCAGATACGGACAGGGCTATGAGCAGTTCTTC
TRBJ2-2 | few | - | TRBV12-3/TRBV12-4 | CASRIAGQLNTGELFF | TGTGCCAGCCGGATCGCGGGACAGCTTAACACCGGGGAGCTGTTTTTT
TRBJ2-4 | few | TRBD1 | TRBV28 | CASLARGSDIQYF | TGTGCCAGCCTGGCCAGGGGGTCTGACATTCAGTACTTC
TRBJ2-4 | - | - | TRBV20-1 | CSARDSASSGNIQYF | TGCAGTGCTAGAGACTCGGCGAGTAGCGGAAACATTCAGTACTTC
TRBJ2-2 | few | - | TRBV7-3 | CASSSGMDPPTGELFF | TGTGCCAGCAGCTCAGGCATGGACCCCCCGACCGGGGAGCTGTTTTTT
TRBJ2-5 | - | - | TRBV5-6 | CASSKGRGPETQYF | TGTGCCAGCAGCAAGGGCAGGGGTCCGGAGACCCAGTACTTC
TRBJ2-5 | few | - | TRBV7-6 | CASSRRENQETQYF | TGTGCCAGCAGCCGTAGGGAGAACCAAGAGACCCAGTACTTC
TRBJ1-6 | - | - | TRBV25-1 | CASSDRQFGSPLHF | TGTGCCAGCAGTGATAGACAGTTTGGTTCACCCCTCCACTTT
TRBJ2-5 | many | - | TRBV15 | CATSPSGLGETQYF | TGTGCCACCAGCCCCTCGGGGTTGGGGGAGACCCAGTACTTC
TRBJ2-2 | few | - | TRBV7-3 | CASSLLGGGASVTGELFF | TGTGCCAGCAGCTTATTAGGGGGTGGGGCCTCGGTCACCGGGGAGCTGTTTTTT
TRBJ2-1 | - | TRBD1 | TRBV7-2 | CASSLMAGQAGYEQFF | TGTGCCAGCAGCTTAATGGCGGGACAGGCTGGTTATGAGCAGTTCTTC
TRBJ2-3 | - | TRBD2 | TRBV4-3 | CASSRYERGNTDTQYF | TGCGCCAGCAGCCGGTACGAGCGGGGTAACACAGATACGCAGTATTTT
TRBJ2-6 | few | TRBD1 | TRBV24-1 | CATGTTGSSGANVLTF | TGTGCCACCGGAACGACAGGGAGCTCTGGGGCCAACGTCCTGACTTTC
TRBJ1-5 | many | - | TRBV7-2 | CASSLERDQPQHF | TGTGCCAGCAGCTTAGAACGCGATCAGCCCCAGCATTTT
TRBJ1-1 | - | TRBD1 | TRBV6-5 | CASRYSDRVWTEAFF | TGTGCCAGCAGATACAGCGACAGGGTATGGACTGAAGCTTTCTTT
TRBJ1-2 | - | - | TRBV6-2/TRBV6-3 | CASRPVHGQNKANYGYTF | TGTGCCAGCAGGCCAGTACATGGACAAAACAAAGCTAACTATGGCTACACCTTC
TRBJ2-3 | few | TRBD1 | TRBV4-3 | CASRRSRDRGSDTQYF | TGCGCCAGCAGACGGAGCAGGGACAGGGGGTCCGATACGCAGTATTTT
TRBJ1-4 | many | TRBD1 | TRBV18 | CASSVGTEEKLFF | TGTGCCAGCTCAGTTGGGACAGAAGAAAAACTGTTTTTT
TRBJ2-5 | - | TRBD2 | TRBV7-2 | CAIQRERETQYF | TGTGCCATCCAGCGGGAGAGAGAGACCCAGTACTTC
TRBJ1-1 | many | TRBD1 | TRBV18 | CASSPFTGTANTEAFF | TGTGCCAGCTCACCCTTTACCGGGACAGCGAACACTGAAGCTTTCTTT
TRBJ2-3 | few | - | TRBV4-3 | CASSPSGRGARGTQYF | TGCGCCAGCAGCCCCTCCGGTCGGGGAGCAAGGGGTACGCAGTATTTT
TRBJ2-5 | - | - | TRBV4-2 | CASSPNPRQGDQETQYF | TGTGCCAGCAGCCCGAACCCCCGGCAGGGTGACCAAGAGACCCAGTACTTC
TRBJ2-1 | few | - | TRBV29-1 | CSVAGDAEGNEQFF | TGCAGCGTTGCGGGGGACGCGGAGGGAAATGAGCAGTTCTTC
TRBJ2-1 | few | - | TRBV20-1 | CSASGGAGLYNEQFF | TGCAGTGCGTCCGGGGGCGCGGGTTTGTACAATGAGCAGTTCTTC
TRBJ2-1 | few | - | TRBV20-1 | CSAQSSSANNEQFF | TGCAGTGCCCAGAGTTCTAGCGCAAACAATGAGCAGTTCTTC
TRBJ2-2 | many | - | TRBV18 | CASSQGPGELFF | TGTGCCAGCAGTCAGGGTCCCGGGGAGCTGTTTTTT
TRBJ2-3 | - | - | TRBV5-1 | CASSLGNRWSTDTQYF | TGCGCCAGCAGCTTGGGCAATCGGTGGAGCACAGATACGCAGTATTTT
TRBJ1-6 | few | TRBD1 | TRBV27 | CASSLTGFGNSPLHF | TGTGCCAGCAGTCTGACAGGGTTCGGGAATTCACCCCTCCACTTT
TRBJ2-6 | few | TRBD1 | TRBV7-2 | CASSLLGRGSGANVLTF | TGTGCCAGCAGCTTACTAGGCAGGGGGTCCGGGGCCAACGTCCTGACTTTC
TRBJ2-2 | few | - | TRBV21-1 | CASSMSQWTGELFF | TGTGCCAGCAGCATGTCTCAATGGACCGGGGAGCTGTTTTTT
TRBJ2-2 | - | TRBD2 | TRBV20-1 | CSASLSGMNTGELFF | TGCAGTGCTAGTCTTAGCGGGATGAACACCGGGGAGCTGTTTTTT
TRBJ2-5 | few | TRBD1 | TRBV6-2/TRBV6-3 | CASSYDRGPETQYF | TGTGCCAGCAGTTACGACAGGGGGCCGGAGACCCAGTACTTC
TRBJ1-6 | - | - | TRBV20-1 | CSAIDPNSPLHF | TGCAGTGCTATAGACCCCAATTCACCCCTCCACTTT
TRBJ1-3 | - | - | TRBV7-2 | CASSFRLSRDTIYF | TGTGCCAGCAGCTTCCGACTTTCTCGGGACACCATATATTTT